This T cell receptor beta chain was recorded in a study of response to subunit inactivated influenza vaccine. Points from the study as a whole: Each seasonal influenza vaccination recruits few new T cells, the authors suggested.

This clonotype was detected only a few times. Its antigen is not known. TCRdb re-called the RT-PCR reads with MiXCR, one entry per CDR3 protein. Of some 500,000 distinct CDR3 sequences detected, over 25% appear once; the ten largest clones hold under 2.5%. V trimming: 5 bases; J trimming: 1 base; junction bases outside the gene matches: 5. CDR3 length equals 15 residues. This material consisted of CD4+ T cells sorted from PBMCs, taken around 5 days after vaccination. J is TRBJ2-3 and V is TRBV12-3 or TRBV12-4; 8 positions match TRBD1. The sequence came from a man between 50 and 59 years old who received an inactivated influenza vaccine. The CDR3 here is CASSRTGMGTDTQYF. The CDR3 DNA is TGTGCCAGCAGTCGGACAGGGATGGGCACAGATACGCAGTATTTT.